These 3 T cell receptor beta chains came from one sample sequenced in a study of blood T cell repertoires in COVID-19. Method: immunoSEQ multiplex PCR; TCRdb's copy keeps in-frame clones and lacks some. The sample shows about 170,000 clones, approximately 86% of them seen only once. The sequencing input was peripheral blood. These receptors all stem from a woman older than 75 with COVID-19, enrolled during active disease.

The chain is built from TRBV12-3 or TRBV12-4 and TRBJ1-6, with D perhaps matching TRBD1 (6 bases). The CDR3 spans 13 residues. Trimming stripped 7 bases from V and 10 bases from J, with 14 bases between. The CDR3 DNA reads TGTGCCAGCAACGGGGGGCTTCGATCACCCCTCCACTTT. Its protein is CASNGGLRSPLHF.

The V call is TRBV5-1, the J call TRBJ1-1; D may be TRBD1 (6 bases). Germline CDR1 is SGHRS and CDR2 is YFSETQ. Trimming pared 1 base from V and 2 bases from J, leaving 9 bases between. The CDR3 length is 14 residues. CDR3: CASSLRTDNTEAFF. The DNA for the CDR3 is TGCGCCAGCAGCTTGCGGACAGATAACACTGAAGCTTTCTTT.

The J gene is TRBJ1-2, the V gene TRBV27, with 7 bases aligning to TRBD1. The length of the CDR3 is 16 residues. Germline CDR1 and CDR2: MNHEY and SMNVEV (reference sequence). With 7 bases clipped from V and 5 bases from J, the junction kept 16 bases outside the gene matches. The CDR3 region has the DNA TGTGCCAGCACCCCCGCCTTTACAGGGGTGTGGTATGGCTACACCTTC. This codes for CASTPAFTGVWYGYTF.